This is a list of T cell receptor beta chains from one sample in a study of T-cell memory formation after mild COVID-19. TCRdb re-called the 5' RACE reads through MiXCR, storing one row per CDR3 protein. The table includes 450,000 or so distinct CDR3 sequences, about 23% detected once. Sequencing was performed on PBMCs or a T cell subset sorted from them (not recorded which). The receptors were sampled from an adult woman who had mild COVID-19 (a few samples of this study predate the infection). Cell type and time point are not known. Each CDR3 is given with its conserved first and last residue. A D gene is named only where the DNA matches it firmly. Size is omitted from some rows. Given values are once, few, many or a class for expanded clones.

D gene: TRBD1; V gene: TRBV4-2; clone size: NA; CDR3 length: 15; J gene: TRBJ2-3; CDR3 protein: CASSPRQGTTDTQYF; CDR3 DNA: TGTGCCAGCAGCCCCAGACAGGGGACCACAGATACGCAGTATTTT
D gene: NA; V gene: TRBV9; clone size: NA; CDR3 length: 11; J gene: TRBJ1-1; CDR3 protein: CASSVGDEAFF; CDR3 DNA: TGTGCCAGCAGCGTAGGGGATGAAGCTTTCTTT
D gene: NA; V gene: TRBV11-2; clone size: few; CDR3 length: 17; J gene: TRBJ2-5; CDR3 protein: CASSLDHFGGRQETQYF; CDR3 DNA: TGTGCCAGCAGCTTAGATCATTTTGGCGGGCGTCAAGAGACCCAGTACTTC
D gene: TRBD1; V gene: TRBV4-3; clone size: NA; CDR3 length: 14; J gene: TRBJ1-1; CDR3 protein: CASSHRQGETEAFF; CDR3 DNA: TGCGCCAGCAGCCATAGACAGGGGGAGACTGAAGCTTTCTTT
D gene: NA; V gene: TRBV5-1; clone size: few; CDR3 length: 18; J gene: TRBJ2-1; CDR3 protein: CASSPEGRLVISYNEQFF; CDR3 DNA: TGCGCCAGCAGCCCCGAGGGGCGCCTGGTAATCTCCTACAATGAGCAGTTCTTC
D gene: NA; V gene: TRBV12-3/TRBV12-4; clone size: NA; CDR3 length: 15; J gene: TRBJ1-2; CDR3 protein: CASRGAGAAYYGYTF; CDR3 DNA: TGTGCCAGCAGGGGCGCAGGGGCAGCGTACTATGGCTACACCTTC
D gene: TRBD2; V gene: TRBV13; clone size: NA; CDR3 length: 15; J gene: TRBJ2-3; CDR3 protein: CASSSSSGSTDTQYF; CDR3 DNA: TGTGCCAGCAGCTCGAGTAGCGGGAGTACAGATACGCAGTATTTT
D gene: NA; V gene: TRBV7-2; clone size: NA; CDR3 length: 15; J gene: TRBJ2-3; CDR3 protein: CASSSGSYLTDTQYF; CDR3 DNA: TGTGCCAGCAGCTCCGGTAGCTATCTCACAGATACGCAGTATTTT
D gene: TRBD2; V gene: TRBV5-5; clone size: NA; CDR3 length: 15; J gene: TRBJ2-1; CDR3 protein: CASSPGLAGRVEQFF; CDR3 DNA: TGTGCCAGCAGCCCTGGACTAGCGGGACGTGTTGAGCAGTTCTTC
D gene: NA; V gene: TRBV5-1; clone size: NA; CDR3 length: 15; J gene: TRBJ2-2; CDR3 protein: CASSLAHPNTGELFF; CDR3 DNA: TGCGCCAGCAGCTTGGCTCATCCGAACACCGGGGAGCTGTTTTTT
D gene: TRBD2; V gene: TRBV9; clone size: NA; CDR3 length: 15; J gene: TRBJ2-5; CDR3 protein: CASSSLAGVGETQYF; CDR3 DNA: TGTGCCAGCAGCTCATTAGCGGGAGTCGGTGAGACCCAGTACTTC
D gene: TRBD1; V gene: TRBV6-5; clone size: NA; CDR3 length: 15; J gene: TRBJ1-6; CDR3 protein: CASSYLGTGASPLHF; CDR3 DNA: TGTGCCAGCAGTTACCTTGGGACAGGGGCTTCACCCCTCCACTTT
D gene: NA; V gene: TRBV7-9; clone size: NA; CDR3 length: 14; J gene: TRBJ1-1; CDR3 protein: CASSFSQVYTEAFF; CDR3 DNA: TGTGCCAGCAGCTTCTCTCAGGTATACACTGAAGCTTTCTTT
D gene: NA; V gene: TRBV15; clone size: few; CDR3 length: 15; J gene: TRBJ1-3; CDR3 protein: CATSRPRPAGDTIYF; CDR3 DNA: TGTGCCACCAGCAGACCCAGACCTGCCGGTGACACCATATATTTT
D gene: NA; V gene: TRBV11-2; clone size: NA; CDR3 length: 16; J gene: TRBJ2-2; CDR3 protein: CASSWTGRGGTGELFF; CDR3 DNA: TGTGCCAGCAGCTGGACAGGGAGGGGCGGCACCGGGGAGCTGTTTTTT
D gene: NA; V gene: TRBV3-1; clone size: NA; CDR3 length: 13; J gene: TRBJ1-1; CDR3 protein: CASSQRGGTEAFF; CDR3 DNA: TGTGCCAGCAGCCAAAGAGGGGGCACTGAAGCTTTCTTT
D gene: NA; V gene: TRBV6-5; clone size: few; CDR3 length: 17; J gene: TRBJ1-1; CDR3 protein: CASTNPSRGGRQAEAFF; CDR3 DNA: TGTGCCAGCACCAATCCCTCCCGGGGGGGGAGACAGGCTGAAGCTTTCTTT
D gene: NA; V gene: TRBV5-1; clone size: few; CDR3 length: 13; J gene: TRBJ1-1; CDR3 protein: CASSLGSGTEAFF; CDR3 DNA: TGCGCCAGCAGCTTGGGGTCAGGGACTGAAGCTTTCTTT
D gene: NA; V gene: TRBV7-9; clone size: NA; CDR3 length: 18; J gene: TRBJ2-1; CDR3 protein: CASSLGPAQVWGNNEQFF; CDR3 DNA: TGTGCCAGCAGCTTAGGTCCCGCGCAAGTTTGGGGGAACAATGAGCAGTTCTTC
D gene: NA; V gene: TRBV4-2; clone size: NA; CDR3 length: 13; J gene: TRBJ2-5; CDR3 protein: CASSQDNSGTQYF; CDR3 DNA: TGTGCCAGCAGCCAAGATAACTCCGGGACCCAGTACTTC
D gene: TRBD2; V gene: TRBV5-1; clone size: NA; CDR3 length: 17; J gene: TRBJ2-6; CDR3 protein: CASSLGLAGSGANVLTF; CDR3 DNA: TGCGCCAGCAGCTTGGGACTAGCGGGATCTGGGGCCAACGTCCTGACTTTC
D gene: TRBD2; V gene: TRBV9; clone size: many; CDR3 length: 14; J gene: TRBJ2-7; CDR3 protein: CASSVGTTAYEQYF; CDR3 DNA: TGTGCCAGCAGCGTCGGGACTACCGCCTACGAGCAGTACTTC
D gene: NA; V gene: TRBV9; clone size: NA; CDR3 length: 13; J gene: TRBJ2-4; CDR3 protein: CARSFFAKNIQYF; CDR3 DNA: TGTGCCAGATCTTTCTTTGCCAAAAACATTCAGTACTTC
D gene: TRBD2; V gene: TRBV3-1; clone size: few; CDR3 length: 14; J gene: TRBJ2-3; CDR3 protein: CASSRLWTSGMEVF; CDR3 DNA: TGTGCCAGCAGCCGCCTTTGGACTAGCGGGATGGAGGTTTTT
D gene: NA; V gene: TRBV7-7; clone size: NA; CDR3 length: 16; J gene: TRBJ2-7; CDR3 protein: CASSLFYGPGTYEQYF; CDR3 DNA: TGTGCTAGCAGCTTATTTTATGGACCGGGGACCTACGAGCAGTACTTC
D gene: NA; V gene: TRBV7-2; clone size: NA; CDR3 length: 11; J gene: TRBJ1-2; CDR3 protein: CASSLGNRYTF; CDR3 DNA: TGTGCCAGCAGCTTAGGTAATCGCTACACCTTC
D gene: NA; V gene: TRBV29-1; clone size: few; CDR3 length: 15; J gene: TRBJ1-2; CDR3 protein: CSVEGGQGEGYGYTF; CDR3 DNA: TGCAGCGTTGAAGGGGGCCAGGGCGAGGGCTATGGCTACACCTTC
D gene: NA; V gene: TRBV12-3/TRBV12-4; clone size: few; CDR3 length: 12; J gene: TRBJ2-1; CDR3 protein: CASRTRQHEQFF; CDR3 DNA: TGTGCCAGCAGGACCCGTCAGCATGAGCAGTTCTTC
D gene: NA; V gene: TRBV4-2; clone size: NA; CDR3 length: 17; J gene: TRBJ1-2; CDR3 protein: CASSQDSSGIYNYGYTF; CDR3 DNA: TGTGCCAGCAGCCAAGATTCGTCAGGGATCTATAACTATGGCTACACCTTC
D gene: TRBD2; V gene: TRBV7-2; clone size: few; CDR3 length: 14; J gene: TRBJ2-3; CDR3 protein: CASSGSGNTDTQYF; CDR3 DNA: TGTGCCAGCAGCGGTAGCGGGAACACAGATACGCAGTATTTT
D gene: NA; V gene: TRBV14; clone size: NA; CDR3 length: 14; J gene: TRBJ2-7; CDR3 protein: CASSTGGVTYEQYF; CDR3 DNA: TGTGCCAGCAGCACGGGCGGGGTTACCTACGAGCAGTACTTC
D gene: TRBD1; V gene: TRBV29-1; clone size: few; CDR3 length: 13; J gene: TRBJ1-5; CDR3 protein: CSVGGTANQPQHF; CDR3 DNA: TGCAGCGTTGGGGGGACAGCCAATCAGCCCCAGCATTTT
D gene: TRBD1; V gene: TRBV15; clone size: once; CDR3 length: 15; J gene: TRBJ1-5; CDR3 protein: CATSRVQGANQPQHF; CDR3 DNA: TGTGCCACCAGCAGAGTACAGGGGGCAAATCAGCCCCAGCATTTT
D gene: TRBD1; V gene: TRBV11-1; clone size: NA; CDR3 length: 15; J gene: TRBJ1-4; CDR3 protein: CASSSRTGLNEKLFF; CDR3 DNA: TGTGCCAGCAGCTCCCGGACAGGACTTAATGAAAAACTGTTTTTT
D gene: NA; V gene: TRBV7-2; clone size: few; CDR3 length: 14; J gene: TRBJ2-1; CDR3 protein: CASRRGNGGTEQFF; CDR3 DNA: TGTGCCAGCAGGAGGGGGAATGGGGGCACTGAGCAGTTCTTC
D gene: NA; V gene: TRBV4-1; clone size: NA; CDR3 length: 17; J gene: TRBJ2-2; CDR3 protein: CASSQAYSGSVAGELFF; CDR3 DNA: TGCGCCAGCAGCCAAGCTTACTCGGGGTCCGTCGCCGGGGAGCTGTTTTTT
D gene: NA; V gene: TRBV7-2; clone size: NA; CDR3 length: 19; J gene: TRBJ1-1; CDR3 protein: CASSSGTRPPWGRNTEAFF; CDR3 DNA: TGTGCCAGCAGCTCCGGGACACGTCCTCCCTGGGGGCGAAACACTGAAGCTTTCTTT
D gene: NA; V gene: TRBV20-1; clone size: many; CDR3 length: 15; J gene: TRBJ2-3; CDR3 protein: CSASPLTGLTDTQYF; CDR3 DNA: TGCAGTGCTAGCCCCTTAACAGGGTTAACAGATACGCAGTATTTT
D gene: NA; V gene: TRBV5-4; clone size: few; CDR3 length: 16; J gene: TRBJ2-1; CDR3 protein: CASSWIGAGTYNEQFF; CDR3 DNA: TGTGCCAGCAGCTGGATTGGGGCAGGAACATACAATGAGCAGTTCTTC
D gene: NA; V gene: TRBV20-1; clone size: NA; CDR3 length: 12; J gene: TRBJ2-5; CDR3 protein: CSAAGTGATQYF; CDR3 DNA: TGCAGTGCGGCCGGGACTGGGGCGACCCAGTACTTC
D gene: NA; V gene: TRBV7-6; clone size: few; CDR3 length: 16; J gene: TRBJ1-1; CDR3 protein: CASSLAYSNRNTEAFF; CDR3 DNA: TGTGCCAGCAGCTTAGCCTACAGCAACAGGAACACTGAAGCTTTCTTT
D gene: TRBD2; V gene: TRBV12-3/TRBV12-4; clone size: NA; CDR3 length: 15; J gene: TRBJ2-1; CDR3 protein: CASRTSGGAWDEQFF; CDR3 DNA: TGTGCCAGCAGAACTAGCGGGGGGGCCTGGGATGAGCAGTTCTTC
D gene: NA; V gene: TRBV29-1; clone size: few; CDR3 length: 13; J gene: TRBJ1-2; CDR3 protein: CSVGGVSNYGYTF; CDR3 DNA: TGCAGCGTTGGCGGGGTTTCGAACTATGGCTACACCTTC
D gene: TRBD2; V gene: TRBV29-1; clone size: few; CDR3 length: 14; J gene: TRBJ2-7; CDR3 protein: CSVEGGGRPYEQYF; CDR3 DNA: TGCAGCGTTGAGGGCGGGGGGCGCCCATACGAGCAGTACTTC
D gene: NA; V gene: TRBV18; clone size: NA; CDR3 length: 15; J gene: TRBJ1-6; CDR3 protein: CASSPTGSLNSPLHF; CDR3 DNA: TGTGCCAGCTCACCCACAGGGAGCCTTAATTCACCCCTCCACTTT
D gene: TRBD1; V gene: TRBV12-3/TRBV12-4; clone size: NA; CDR3 length: 21; J gene: TRBJ1-5; CDR3 protein: CASSFRVAFAPGQGMGQPQHF; CDR3 DNA: TGTGCCAGCAGTTTTCGGGTTGCTTTCGCACCGGGACAGGGAATGGGGCAGCCCCAGCATTTT
D gene: TRBD2; V gene: TRBV7-6; clone size: NA; CDR3 length: 19; J gene: TRBJ2-1; CDR3 protein: CASSLAYVSGRAHGDEQFF; CDR3 DNA: TGTGCCAGCAGCTTAGCCTATGTTAGCGGGAGGGCCCACGGCGATGAGCAGTTCTTC
D gene: NA; V gene: TRBV30; clone size: few; CDR3 length: 14; J gene: TRBJ1-5; CDR3 protein: CAWSRWGAWQPQHF; CDR3 DNA: TGTGCCTGGAGTCGGTGGGGAGCGTGGCAGCCCCAGCATTTT
D gene: NA; V gene: TRBV20-1; clone size: once; CDR3 length: 14; J gene: TRBJ2-1; CDR3 protein: CSARDRVVYNEQFF; CDR3 DNA: TGCAGTGCTAGAGACAGGGTGGTATACAATGAGCAGTTCTTC
D gene: NA; V gene: TRBV4-3; clone size: NA; CDR3 length: 18; J gene: TRBJ1-5; CDR3 protein: CASSQEISGWASSQPQHF; CDR3 DNA: TGCGCCAGCAGCCAAGAAATATCAGGGTGGGCCTCATCTCAGCCCCAGCATTTT
D gene: NA; V gene: TRBV12-3/TRBV12-4; clone size: NA; CDR3 length: 17; J gene: TRBJ1-5; CDR3 protein: CASSFSPWPREVQPQHF; CDR3 DNA: TGTGCCAGCAGTTTTTCCCCCTGGCCTAGGGAGGTTCAGCCCCAGCATTTT
D gene: NA; V gene: TRBV24-1; clone size: NA; CDR3 length: 15; J gene: TRBJ2-2; CDR3 protein: CATSDLDSGSGELFF; CDR3 DNA: TGTGCCACCAGTGATTTGGACTCCGGGTCCGGGGAGCTGTTTTTT
D gene: NA; V gene: TRBV28; clone size: many; CDR3 length: 12; J gene: TRBJ1-2; CDR3 protein: CASSEFGYGYTF; CDR3 DNA: TGTGCCAGCAGCGAGTTTGGCTATGGCTACACCTTC
D gene: NA; V gene: TRBV6-5; clone size: NA; CDR3 length: 16; J gene: TRBJ2-2; CDR3 protein: CASSWSQGANTGELFF; CDR3 DNA: TGTGCCAGCAGTTGGTCACAGGGAGCGAACACCGGGGAGCTGTTTTTT
D gene: NA; V gene: TRBV4-1; clone size: many; CDR3 length: 15; J gene: TRBJ2-5; CDR3 protein: CASSLLPGPQETQYF; CDR3 DNA: TGCGCCAGCAGCCTTCTTCCAGGTCCCCAAGAGACCCAGTACTTC